What follows are 17 T cell receptor beta chains derived from one specimen sequenced in a study of PD-L1 blockade in urothelial cancer. Profiled with immunoSEQ multiplex PCR; TCRdb holds only in-frame clones, not every one. The data hold about 51,000 clones, with roughly 86% observed a single time. The sample consisted of PBMCs, taken around atezolizumab (anti-PD-L1) treatment. The origin of the receptors is a man in his fifties or sixties with urothelial cancer.

The CDR3 protein is CAWSVAREQYF. CDR3 in DNA: TGTGCCTGGAGTGTAGCGAGGGAGCAGTACTTC. The chain carries TRBV30 and TRBJ2-7; D uncertain. This CDR3 spans 11 amino acids. The V end lost 0 bases, the J end lost 7 bases, and 7 bases lay between the germline ends. Germline V CDR1 and CDR2: GTSNPN, SVGIG (reference sequence).

The chain carries TRBV5-4 and TRBJ2-7, with 11 bases aligning to TRBD2. From germline, CDR1 is SGHNT and CDR2 YYREEE (reference sequence). The J segment lost 6 bases and the V segment lost 9 bases, leaving 11 bases of the junction unmatched. CDR3 length equals 14 residues. The CDR3 here is CATRISSGRSEQYF. CDR3 bases: TGTGCCACCCGGATCTCTAGCGGGAGGAGCGAGCAGTACTTC.

The V and J genes are TRBV7-2 and TRBJ2-7; D is perhaps TRBD2 (5 bases). This CDR3 has 13 amino acids. The germline gives CDR1 SGHTA, CDR2 FQGNSA. The V and J ends lost 1 base and 8 bases respectively, with 12 bases between them. CDR3 region: CASSLVGSGKQYF. The CDR3 coding sequence is TGTGCCAGCAGCTTAGTCGGGTCGGGGAAGCAGTACTTC.

The chain is built from TRBV7-3 and TRBJ2-4, with TRBD1 matching over 10 bases. Per germline, CDR1 SGHTA and CDR2 FQGTGA. V lost 5 bases to trimming and J lost 8 bases; unmatched junction nucleotides: 9. The CDR3 loop spans 15 amino acids. The CDR3 DNA sequence: TGTGCCAGCAGCGCCCAGACAGGGGGCCTGGACATTCAGTACTTC. Encoded protein: CASSAQTGGLDIQYF. The full variable domain, rest sourced from reference TRBV7-3 and TRBJ2-4, is GAGVSQTPSNKVTEKGKYVELRCDPISGHTALYWYRQSLGQGPEFLIYFQGTGAADDSGLPNDRFFAVRPEGSVSTLKIQRTERGDSAVYLCASSAQTGGLDIQYFGAGTRLSVL.

The V gene is TRBV9, the J gene TRBJ2-3; D is possibly TRBD1 (5 bases). CDR3 length: 16 amino acids. The V and J ends lost 0 bases and 0 bases respectively, with 11 bases between them. Germline V gene data show CDR1 as SGDLS and CDR2 as YYNGEE. The CDR3 DNA reads TGTGCCAGCAGCGTAGAGAGCGACAGTAGCACAGATACGCAGTATTTT. It is translated as CASSVESDSSTDTQYF.

The chain couples TRBV9 to TRBJ2-1; 10 nucleotides agree with TRBD2. CDR1 and CDR2 (germline): SGDLS, YYNGEE. The CDR3 loop spans 15 amino acids. The trim removed 7 bases at V and 9 bases at J, leaving 13 bases unmatched. The CDR3 nucleotides read TGTGCCAGCGCCAAGAGCGGGGGGGCCTTTAGTGAGCAGTTCTTC. It is translated as CASAKSGGAFSEQFF.

The V call is TRBV29-1, the J call TRBJ2-7; 8 nucleotides agree with TRBD1. V was pared by 7 bases and J by 3 bases, with 8 bases of the junction left unmatched. The CDR3 loop spans 13 amino acids. Germline values: CDR1 SQVTM, CDR2 ANQGSEA. CDR3 sequence reads: CSAGAGGIYEQYF. CDR3 in DNA: TGCAGCGCTGGAGCAGGGGGCATCTACGAGCAGTACTTC.

At least ten counts were recorded for this clone. The rearrangement links TRBV6-6 to TRBJ2-1; the match to TRBD1 covers 8 bases. The V gene's germline CDR1 is MNHNY and CDR2 SVGAGI (reference sequence). This CDR3 is 12 amino acids long. The ends lost 5 bases at V and 9 bases at J; junction bases unmatched: 3. Written as DNA, the CDR3 is TGTGCCAGCAGTGCCGACAGGGGTGAGCAGTTCTTC. It encodes CASSADRGEQFF.

The chain uses TRBV4-1 and TRBJ1-1; 12 positions match TRBD1. Unmatched junction bases numbered 7, after V lost 0 bases and J lost 11 bases. The CDR3 contains 15 residues. CDR1 is MGHRA, CDR2 YSYEKL, per germline. The CDR3 sequence: CASSQDWGQGAPAFF. CDR3 nucleotides: TGCGCCAGCAGCCAAGATTGGGGACAGGGGGCTCCGGCTTTCTTT.

The gene calls are TRBV5-6 and TRBJ2-2, with 7 bases lining up with TRBD2. Germline CDR1 SGHDT, CDR2 YYEEEE. V trimming: 5 bases; J trimming: 4 bases; junction bases outside the gene matches: 5. The CDR3 extends over 14 amino acids. In DNA, the CDR3 is TGTGCCAGCAGGACAGCGGGGAGCACCGGGGAGCTGTTTTTT. Residues: CASRTAGSTGELFF.

CDR3 region: CASSPRDSGSYEQYF. DNA for the CDR3: TGTGCCAGCAGCCCACGGGATTCGGGCTCCTACGAGCAGTACTTC. J is TRBJ2-7 and V is TRBV11-3, with a tentative D call TRBD2 (5 bases). The germline CDR1 and CDR2 sequences are SGHNT and YENEEA. V lost 5 bases and J 0 bases, leaving 14 bases between the germline ends. There are 15 residues in the CDR3.

The chain joins TRBV7-8 to TRBJ1-5, with a possible D match to TRBD1 (5 bases). CDR3 length equals 15 residues. CDR1 SGHVS and CDR2 FQNEAQ come from the germline V gene. The V and J ends lost 2 bases and 7 bases respectively, with 15 bases between them. CDR3 DNA sequence: TGTGCCAGCAGCTTAATGCCAGGGAGGGAACAGCCCCAGCATTTT. Translated: CASSLMPGREQPQHF.

This chain uses TRBV5-1 with TRBJ1-4, with 7 bases fitting TRBD1. The J segment lost 5 bases and the V segment lost 4 bases, leaving 8 bases of the junction unmatched. This CDR3 spans 15 amino acids. The germline gives CDR1 SGHRS, CDR2 YFSETQ. The CDR3 here is CASSRGPGGNEKLFF. The CDR3 region has the DNA TGCGCCAGCAGCCGGGGGCCAGGGGGGAATGAAAAACTGTTTTTT.

The J gene is TRBJ1-1, the V gene TRBV7-9; D remains unclear. The CDR3 totals 11 residues. Germline V gene lookup returns CDR1 SEHNR and CDR2 FQNEAQ (reference sequence). V was cut by 5 bases and J by 5 bases, with 6 bases left in between. CDR3 amino acids: CASSQQTEAFF. CDR3 DNA sequence: TGTGCCAGCAGCCAACAAACTGAAGCTTTCTTT.

In this sample, this clone turned up once. The chain carries TRBV27 and TRBJ1-3, with TRBD1 matching 9 bases. The CDR3 covers 15 residues. Germline V gene sequence: CDR1 MNHEY, CDR2 SMNVEV (reference sequence). The V gene end was trimmed by 6 bases and the J gene end by 3 bases; junction bases not matched to a gene: 6. The chain's CDR3 is CASSTGTGFGNTIYF. The DNA of the CDR3 is TGTGCCAGCAGCACCGGGACAGGGTTTGGAAACACCATATATTTT.

The chain links TRBV15 to TRBJ1-4; 7 bases line up with TRBD1. Trimming removed 0 bases from V and 4 bases from J; junction bases left unmatched: 5. Germline V gives CDR1 LNHNV, CDR2 YYDKDF (reference sequence). This CDR3 has 16 residues. The CDR3 reads CATSRDAAGGNEKLFF. In nucleotides, the CDR3 is TGTGCCACCAGCAGAGATGCGGCAGGGGGTAATGAAAAACTGTTTTTT.

The gene calls are TRBV7-9 and TRBJ1-6; 8 bases are a match to TRBD1. The CDR3 runs to 16 residues. V shed 6 bases, J shed 3 bases, and the junction held 7 bases outside the gene matches. The germline V gene encodes CDR1 SEHNR and CDR2 FQNEAQ (reference sequence). The CDR3 DNA reads TGTGCCAGCAGTCATACCGGGACAGGCTATAATTCACCCCTCCACTTT. Encoded protein: CASSHTGTGYNSPLHF. Combining the CDR3 with reference TRBV7-9 and TRBJ1-6 gives the whole variable domain DTGVSQNPRHKITKRGQNVTFRCDPISEHNRLYWYRQTLGQGPEFLTYFQNEAQLEKSRLLSDRFSAERPKGSFSTLEIQRTEQGDSAMYLCASSHTGTGYNSPLHFGNGTRLTVT.